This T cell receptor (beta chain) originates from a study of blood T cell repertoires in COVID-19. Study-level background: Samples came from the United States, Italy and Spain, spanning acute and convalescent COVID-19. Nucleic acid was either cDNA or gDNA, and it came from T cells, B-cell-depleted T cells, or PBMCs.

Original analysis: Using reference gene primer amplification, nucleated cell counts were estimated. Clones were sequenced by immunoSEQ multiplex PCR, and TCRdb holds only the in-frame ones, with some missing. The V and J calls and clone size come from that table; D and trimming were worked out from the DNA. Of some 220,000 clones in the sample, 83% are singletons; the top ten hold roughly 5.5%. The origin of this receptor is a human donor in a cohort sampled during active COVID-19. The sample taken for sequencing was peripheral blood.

CDR3 nucleotide sequence: TGCGCCAGCAGCCAAAAACAGGGGTTGGGGAACACCTTC. Translated: CASSQKQGLGNTF. V is TRBV5-1 and J is TRBJ1-2; the match to TRBD1 covers 7 bases. The CDR3 is 13 amino acids. Unmatched junction bases numbered 12, after V lost 4 bases and J lost 12 bases. Germline CDR1 and CDR2: SGHRS and YFSETQ.